These T cell receptor beta chains were read from a single sample in a study of T cell repertoires in cytomegalovirus infection. A single record per CDR3 protein comes from TCRdb applying MiXCR to the reads. The table has tens of thousands of distinct CDR3 sequences, roughly 34% seen once. Which antigens these TCRs recognize remains unknown. The sample was PBMCs, sequenced either directly or after in vitro stimulation (not recorded which). These TCRs come from a human donor in good health (CMV status not recorded). Some clones in this sample may be carry-over from other donors' samples. The CDR3 runs from the conserved cysteine through the conserved F or W. The D gene is left open where the match is weak. Not every row has a clone size; where given, it reads once, few, many or a size class.

J | V | size | D | DNA | CDR3
TRBJ1-2 | TRBV2 | few | TRBD1 | TGTGCCAGCAGTGAACGAGGGACAGACTATGGCTACACCTTC | CASSERGTDYGYTF
TRBJ1-2 | TRBV6-8 | - | - | TGTGCCAGCAGTCGGGGCGGGGGGCATGGCTACACCTTC | CASSRGGGHGYTF
TRBJ1-4 | TRBV7-2 | many | - | TGTGCCAGCAGTCAGACGCCGGGACGGGAAAAACTGTTTTTT | CASSQTPGREKLFF
TRBJ2-3 | TRBV7-2 | - | TRBD2 | TGTGCCAGCAGCTTAGGGGCGGGAGGGGCGGATACGCAGTATTTT | CASSLGAGGADTQYF
TRBJ1-2 | TRBV20-1 | few | - | TGCAGTGCTAGACCTATTGAAGCCTATGGCTACACCTTC | CSARPIEAYGYTF
TRBJ2-7 | TRBV20-1 | - | - | TGCAGTGCGCTCGCAGGGACCGAGCAGTACTTC | CSALAGTEQYF
TRBJ2-5 | TRBV7-9 | - | TRBD2 | TGTGCCAGCAGCTCAACTAGGGGAGGGGCCGGGGAGACCCAGTACTTC | CASSSTRGGAGETQYF
TRBJ1-1 | TRBV10-2 | few | - | TGCGCCAGCTCCATCTCGGGGGGCCAGGGGACTGAAGCTTTCTTT | CASSISGGQGTEAFF
TRBJ1-6 | TRBV6-6 | few | - | TGTGCCAGCAGTTACACGCCTCAGGGGTTTAATTCACCCCTCCACTTT | CASSYTPQGFNSPLHF
TRBJ1-4 | TRBV7-8 | many | - | TGTGCCAGCAGCTTAGGTGTTTCGGGATCAAATGAAAAACTGTTTTTT | CASSLGVSGSNEKLFF
TRBJ2-7 | TRBV10-3 | few | - | TGTGCCATCAGTGTGGGACAAACAGCCTACGAGCAGTACTTC | CAISVGQTAYEQYF
TRBJ2-7 | TRBV7-9 | - | - | TGTGCCAGCAGCGCGCCCGGGACACCATACGAGCAGTACTTC | CASSAPGTPYEQYF